This is a list of T cell receptor beta chains from one sample in a study of blood T cell repertoires in COVID-19. Assay used: immunoSEQ multiplex PCR; TCRdb lists only in-frame clones, some missing. Counted here are 310,000 or so clones, roughly 86% occurring once; the ten biggest clones make up 1.3%. Sequencing was done on a sample of peripheral blood. The receptors derive from a man aged 70 or older with acute or convalescent COVID-19. Each CDR3 is given with its conserved first and last residue. D genes are given only for firm matches. Some rows mark clone size as missing; the rest say once, few, many or name a class of expanded clone.

D gene	V gene	J gene	clone size	CDR3 protein	CDR3 DNA
-	TRBV4-3	TRBJ2-1	-	CASSPYWSSYNEQFF	TGCGCCAGCAGCCCCTACTGGAGCTCCTACAATGAGCAGTTCTTC
-	TRBV3-1/TRBV3-2	TRBJ2-7	-	CASSQVEGNEQYF	TGTGCCAGCAGCCAAGTAGAGGGTAACGAGCAGTACTTC
TRBD1	TRBV15	TRBJ2-7	-	CATSRSYTGDEQYF	TGTGCCACCAGCAGATCGTATACAGGGGACGAGCAGTACTTC
-	TRBV5-4	TRBJ2-3	-	CASSLASTDTQYF	TGTGCCAGCAGCTTGGCCTCCACAGATACGCAGTATTTT
-	TRBV6-5	TRBJ2-1	-	CASSGGPGLDNEQFF	TGTGCCAGCAGCGGGGGACCCGGCTTAGACAATGAGCAGTTCTTC
-	TRBV28	TRBJ1-2	once	CASSLGQSNYGYTF	TGTGCCAGCAGTTTAGGCCAGTCTAACTATGGCTACACCTTC
TRBD2	TRBV9	TRBJ2-5	-	CASSVTSGAQETQYF	TGTGCCAGCAGCGTAACTAGCGGGGCCCAAGAGACCCAGTACTTC
-	TRBV28	TRBJ1-2	-	CASSPQGTYGYTF	TGTGCCAGCAGCCCGCAGGGAACCTATGGCTACACCTTC
-	TRBV6-5	TRBJ2-7	-	CASMPGVPPYEQYF	TGTGCCAGCATGCCAGGGGTTCCCCCCTACGAGCAGTACTTC
-	TRBV28	TRBJ2-7	-	CASSLWIGIGGYEQYF	TGTGCCAGCAGTTTATGGATCGGTATCGGGGGCTACGAGCAGTACTTC
-	TRBV11-2	TRBJ1-1	-	CASAIVMNTEAFF	TGTGCCAGCGCCATAGTCATGAACACTGAAGCTTTCTTT
TRBD1	TRBV28	TRBJ2-5	-	CASSDLGTGEETQYF	TGTGCCAGCAGTGACCTTGGGACAGGGGAAGAGACCCAGTACTTC
-	TRBV4-3	TRBJ2-1	-	CASSQDLHRSSYNEQFF	TGCGCCAGCAGCCAAGATCTGCACCGGAGCTCCTACAATGAGCAGTTCTTC
TRBD2	TRBV10-1	TRBJ2-3	-	CASGGLARNSLETDTQYF	TGCGCCAGCGGAGGACTAGCGCGGAATTCATTGGAGACAGATACGCAGTATTTT
-	TRBV6-6	TRBJ2-5	-	CASSSPDRTREETQYF	TGTGCCAGCAGTTCCCCCGATAGGACAAGAGAAGAGACCCAGTACTTC
-	TRBV19	TRBJ1-1	-	CASRDRMNTEAFF	TGTGCCAGTAGAGACAGGATGAACACTGAAGCTTTCTTT
TRBD1	TRBV5-1	TRBJ2-7	-	CASSPGQGFYEQYF	TGCGCCAGCAGCCCGGGACAGGGGTTCTACGAGCAGTACTTC
-	TRBV19	TRBJ1-5	-	CASSLQGNQPQHF	TGTGCCAGTAGTTTACAGGGTAATCAGCCCCAGCATTTT
TRBD1	TRBV7-2	TRBJ2-5	-	CASSLGTVQGAHQETQYF	TGTGCCAGCAGCTTAGGGACAGTACAGGGGGCCCACCAAGAGACCCAGTACTTC
TRBD1	TRBV3-1/TRBV3-2	TRBJ1-2	-	CASSQGTGGWNTF	TGTGCCAGCAGCCAAGGGACAGGGGGCTGGAACACCTTC